This T cell receptor (beta chain) is from a study of shared clonotypes between healthy human individuals. Naive CD8 populations comprised CD45RO-negative cells positively selected for CCR7, excluding terminally differentiated effector memory CD45RA+ cells. Those who donated, Caucasian adults without exception, all lived in Nashville, Tennessee. Libraries were prepared by immunoSEQ multiplex PCR; TCRdb keeps only in-frame clonotypes and omits some of them. The repertoire holds over 2,000,000 clones, with 80% to 95% as singletons. A note on this clone: The target antigen is unknown.

Whole-study results and caveats: Clonotype sharing among donors likely depends on sequencing depth. Roughly 5% of naive CD4 clonotypes were common to a few donors. Non-shared clonotypes were found to have lower generation probabilities than the clonotypes that were shared by all four of the sorted-subset donors.

Material for sequencing was naive CD8+ T cells from PBMCs. This TCR derives from a man between 18 and 35 years old in good health. Some clones in this sample may be carry-over from other donors' samples.

This CDR3 is CAGLPSSFDTNEQFF. CDR3 DNA: TGTGCCGGGCTACCTAGCTCCTTCGATACCAATGAGCAGTTCTTC. The V call is TRBV30, the J call TRBJ2-1, with D maybe TRBD2 (5 bases). Between the trimmed V and J ends, which lost 8 bases and 6 bases, there was a span of 23 bases. The CDR3 is 15 residues long. Germline V gene sequence: CDR1 GTSNPN, CDR2 SVGIG (reference sequence).